One sample yielded the 13 T cell receptor beta chains listed below, sequenced in a study of response to subunit inactivated influenza vaccine. TCRdb independently ran MiXCR on the RT-PCR reads; one entry per CDR3 protein. The table lists over 800,000 distinct CDR3 sequences, 20% to 25% of them singletons, with more than 8.5% in the top ten. This specimen consisted of PBMCs from blood, obtained roughly 5 days after vaccination. Receptors originate from a man aged 50 to 60 who received an inactivated influenza vaccine.

The CDR3 DNA reads as TGTGCCAGCAGCAAGTGGACAGGACTCCAAGAGACCCAGTACTTC. This codes for CASSKWTGLQETQYF. The genes are TRBV9 and TRBJ2-5, with 7 bases fitting TRBD1. The CDR3 is 15 residues long. Germline CDR1 is SGDLS and CDR2 is YYNGEE. V lost 4 bases, J lost 1 base, and 7 bases stayed unmatched.

This clonotype was recorded only once. V gene TRBV12-3 or TRBV12-4 combines with J gene TRBJ2-1; D may be TRBD1 or TRBD2 (6 bases each). Deletions cut 5 bases from V and 15 bases from J, with 17 bases between. The CDR3 loop spans 12 amino acids. CDR3 protein: CASSDAGAGGFF. The CDR3 region has the DNA TGTGCCAGCAGTGATGCAGGGGCCGGGGGGTTCTTC.

The chain combines TRBV20-1 with TRBJ1-5; TRBD1 might be the D (6 bases). The CDR3 covers 15 residues. V was pared by 0 bases and J by 0 bases, with 9 bases between. CDR1 DFQATT and CDR2 SNEGSKA come from the germline V gene (reference sequence). The CDR3 region has the DNA TGCAGTGCTAGAGATCAGGGGTATAGCAATCAGCCCCAGCATTTT. Translation: CSARDQGYSNQPQHF.

This clonotype occurred a few times. The chain combines TRBV5-5 with TRBJ2-7; no firm D call. This CDR3 is built from 13 residues. V was trimmed by 7 bases and J by 3 bases, leaving 14 bases between them. The V gene's germline CDR1 is SGHKS and CDR2 YYEKEE (reference sequence). DNA for the CDR3: TGTGCCAGCTTGAATGACGGTCGCTACGAGCAGTACTTC. It codes for CASLNDGRYEQYF. Supplemented by reference TRBV5-5 and TRBJ2-7, the full variable domain reads DAGVTQSPTHLIKTRGQQVTLRCSPISGHKSVSWYQQVLGQGPQFIFQYYEKEERGRGNFPDRFSARQFPNYSSELNVNALLLGDSALYLCASLNDGRYEQYFGPGTRLTVT.

The chain joins TRBV27 to TRBJ2-1; tentatively, D is TRBD2 (5 bases). V gave up 2 bases and J gave up 4 bases, with 12 bases separating them. Germline CDR1 is MNHEY and CDR2 is SMNVEV (reference sequence). This CDR3 is built from 15 residues. The DNA of the CDR3 is TGTGCCAGCAGTTTAGAGCGGCCTCCTTACAATGAGCAGTTCTTC. Its protein product is CASSLERPPYNEQFF.

The chain uses TRBV28 and TRBJ2-7, with 9 positions matching TRBD2. The germline gives CDR1 MDHEN, CDR2 SYDVKM. With 0 bases clipped from V and 2 bases from J, the junction kept 8 bases outside the gene matches. The CDR3 has 17 residues. DNA of the CDR3: TGTGCCAGCAGTTTATGGGTTCTGCGGGAGGGAACCTACGAGCAGTACTTC. Encoded protein: CASSLWVLREGTYEQYF.

V is TRBV24-1 and J is TRBJ2-3; perhaps TRBD1 as D (5 bases). The CDR3 has 12 residues. CDR1 and CDR2 (germline): KGHDR, SFDVKD. V lost 9 bases and J lost 2, with 8 bases in between. CDR3: CATAGFTDTQYF. DNA of the CDR3: TGTGCCACCGCAGGGTTCACAGATACGCAGTATTTT.

This clonotype was observed a handful of times. The chain is built from TRBV7-9 and TRBJ2-1, with D maybe TRBD2 (6 bases). This CDR3 contains 15 residues. CDR1 and CDR2 from the germline V gene are SEHNR and FQNEAQ (reference sequence). Trimming stripped 7 bases from V and 5 bases from J, with 18 bases between. DNA of the CDR3: TGTGCCAGCACCCGGATTCTCGGCGGGAACAATGAGCAGTTCTTC. The encoded protein is CASTRILGGNNEQFF.

This clonotype turned up a few times. The chain employs TRBV12-3 or TRBV12-4 and TRBJ2-7; D is perhaps TRBD2 (7 bases). This CDR3 spans 13 amino acids. V was trimmed by 8 bases and J by 4 bases, leaving 15 bases between them. The CDR3 bases are TGTGCCAGCGGAAAGGGGGGGCCTTACGAGCAGTACTTC. It codes for CASGKGGPYEQYF.

This clonotype was seen a few times. This chain links TRBV6-5 with TRBJ1-2; the D is unclear. Germline V CDR1 and CDR2: MNHEY, SVGAGI. The ends were cut back, 2 bases at V and 5 bases at J, with 9 bases in the middle. The CDR3 runs to 13 residues. CDR3 nucleotide sequence: TGTGCCAGCAGTTACGCCAACCTATATGGCTACACCTTC. Translated: CASSYANLYGYTF.

The V and J genes are TRBV7-6 and TRBJ2-7; either TRBD1 or TRBD2 may supply D (6 bases each). This CDR3 has 14 residues. CDR1 SGHVS and CDR2 FNYEAQ come from the germline V gene. The germline V and J ends were trimmed by 1 base and 6 bases, with 13 bases remaining between them. CDR3 loop: CASSLGGGTVEQYF. The CDR3 DNA reads TGTGCCAGCAGCTTAGGAGGGGGGACGGTCGAGCAGTACTTC.

This clonotype was seen a handful of times. The chain couples TRBV7-2 to TRBJ2-1, with 12 bases matching TRBD2. CDR3 length: 14 residues. Trimming removed 4 bases from V and 8 bases from J; junction bases left unmatched: 3. CDR1 SGHTA and CDR2 FQGNSA come from the germline V gene. This CDR3 is CASSSSGGAYEQFF. CDR3 nucleotides: TGTGCCAGCAGCTCTAGCGGGGGGGCATATGAGCAGTTCTTC. Complete variable domain (other parts from reference TRBV7-2 and TRBJ2-1): GAGVSQSPSNKVTEKGKDVELRCDPISGHTALYWYRQSLGQGLEFLIYFQGNSAPDKSGLPSDRFSAERTGGSVSTLTIQRTQQEDSAVYLCASSSSGGAYEQFFGPGTRLTVL.

This clonotype was detected ten times or more. The chain links TRBV5-4 to TRBJ2-3; D is unresolved. The CDR3 sequence is 11 residues long. Trimming left V 2 bases short and J 6 bases short, with 4 bases between. Germline V CDR1 and CDR2: SGHNT, YYREEE (reference sequence). CDR3 residues: CASSFEDTQYF. For the CDR3, the DNA is TGTGCCAGCAGCTTCGAGGATACGCAGTATTTT. The variable domain in full, completed from reference TRBV5-4 and TRBJ2-3, reads ETGVTQSPTHLIKTRGQQVTLRCSSQSGHNTVSWYQQALGQGPQFIFQYYREEENGRGNFPPRFSGLQFPNYSSELNVNALELDDSALYLCASSFEDTQYFGPGTRLTVL.